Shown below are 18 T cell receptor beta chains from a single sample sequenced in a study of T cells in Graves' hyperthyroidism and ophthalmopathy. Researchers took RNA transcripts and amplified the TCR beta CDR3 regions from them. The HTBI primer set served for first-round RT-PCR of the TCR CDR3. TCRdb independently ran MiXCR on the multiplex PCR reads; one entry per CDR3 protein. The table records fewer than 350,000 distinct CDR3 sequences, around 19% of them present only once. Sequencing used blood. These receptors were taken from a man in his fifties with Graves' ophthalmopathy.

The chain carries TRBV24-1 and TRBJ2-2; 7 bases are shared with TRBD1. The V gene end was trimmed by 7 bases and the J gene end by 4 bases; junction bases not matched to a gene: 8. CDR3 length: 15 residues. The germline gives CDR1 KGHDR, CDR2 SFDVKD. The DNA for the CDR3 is TGTGCCACCAGCCTGACAGGGTCTAGCACCGGGGAGCTGTTTTTT. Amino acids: CATSLTGSSTGELFF.

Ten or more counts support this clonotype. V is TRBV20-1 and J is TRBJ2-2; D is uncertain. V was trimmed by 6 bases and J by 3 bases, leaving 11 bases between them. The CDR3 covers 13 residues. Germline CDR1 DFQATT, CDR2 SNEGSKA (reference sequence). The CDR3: CSALNEHTGELFF. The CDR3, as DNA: TGCAGTGCGCTTAACGAGCACACCGGGGAGCTGTTTTTT.

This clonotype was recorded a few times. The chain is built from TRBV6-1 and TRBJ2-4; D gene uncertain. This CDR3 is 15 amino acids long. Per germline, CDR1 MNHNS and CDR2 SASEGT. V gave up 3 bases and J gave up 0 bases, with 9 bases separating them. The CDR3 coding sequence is TGTGCCAGCAGTGACGCGAACCTAGCCAAAAACATTCAGTACTTC. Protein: CASSDANLAKNIQYF.

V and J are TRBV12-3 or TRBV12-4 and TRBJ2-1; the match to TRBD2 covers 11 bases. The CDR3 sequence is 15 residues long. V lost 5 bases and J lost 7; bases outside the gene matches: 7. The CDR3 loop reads CASSDKTSGRNEQFF. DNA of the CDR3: TGTGCCAGCAGTGACAAAACTAGCGGGAGAAATGAGCAGTTCTTC.

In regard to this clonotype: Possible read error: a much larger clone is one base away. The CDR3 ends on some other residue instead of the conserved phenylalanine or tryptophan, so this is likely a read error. CDR3 nucleotide sequence: TGCGCCAGCAGCTTGAATCCGGACTCTAACTACGAGCAGTACCTC. Translated, it gives CASSLNPDSNYEQYL. V gene TRBV5-1 combines with J gene TRBJ2-7, with D possibly matching TRBD2 (5 bases). V lost 1 base, J lost 3 bases, and 14 bases lay in between. The CDR3 is made up of 15 amino acids. Germline loops: CDR1 SGHRS, CDR2 YFSETQ.

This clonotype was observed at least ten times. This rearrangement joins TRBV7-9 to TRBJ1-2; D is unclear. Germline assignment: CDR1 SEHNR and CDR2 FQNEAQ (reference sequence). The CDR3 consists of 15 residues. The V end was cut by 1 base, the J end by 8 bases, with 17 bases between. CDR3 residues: CASSLDGQKNLGYTF. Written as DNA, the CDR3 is TGTGCCAGCAGCTTAGATGGGCAGAAGAACCTCGGCTACACCTTC.

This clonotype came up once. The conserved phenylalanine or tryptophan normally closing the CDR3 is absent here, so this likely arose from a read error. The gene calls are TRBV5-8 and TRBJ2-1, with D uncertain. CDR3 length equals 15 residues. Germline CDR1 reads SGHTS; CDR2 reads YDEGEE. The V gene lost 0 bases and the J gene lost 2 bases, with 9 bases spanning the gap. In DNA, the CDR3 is TGTGCCAGCAGCTTGGAAGGGTCCGCCTACAATGAGCAGTTCCTC. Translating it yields CASSLEGSAYNEQFL.

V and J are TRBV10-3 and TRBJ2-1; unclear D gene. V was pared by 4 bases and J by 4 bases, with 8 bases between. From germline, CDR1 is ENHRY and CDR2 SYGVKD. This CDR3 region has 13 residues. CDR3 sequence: CAISVGFYNEQFF. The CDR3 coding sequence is TGTGCCATCAGTGTTGGCTTTTACAATGAGCAGTTCTTC.

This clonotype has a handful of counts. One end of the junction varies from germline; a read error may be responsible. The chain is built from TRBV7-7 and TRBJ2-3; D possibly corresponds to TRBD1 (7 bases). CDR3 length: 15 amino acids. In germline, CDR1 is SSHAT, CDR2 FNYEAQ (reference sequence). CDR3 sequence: CASSLRQGGMDTQYF. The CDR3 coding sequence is TGTGCTAGCAGCTTAAGGCAGGGGGGTATGGATACGCAGTATTTT.

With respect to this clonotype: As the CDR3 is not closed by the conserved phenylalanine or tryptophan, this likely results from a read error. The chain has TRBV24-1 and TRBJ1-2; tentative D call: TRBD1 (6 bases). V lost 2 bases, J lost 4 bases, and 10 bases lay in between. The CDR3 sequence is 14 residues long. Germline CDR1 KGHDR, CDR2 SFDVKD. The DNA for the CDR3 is TGTGCCACCAGTGATTGGACAGCGAGCTATGGCTACACCCTC. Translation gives CATSDWTASYGYTL.

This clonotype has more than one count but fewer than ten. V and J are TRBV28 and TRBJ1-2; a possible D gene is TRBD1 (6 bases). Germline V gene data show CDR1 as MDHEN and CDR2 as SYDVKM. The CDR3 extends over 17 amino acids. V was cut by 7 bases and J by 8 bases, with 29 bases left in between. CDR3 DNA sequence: TGTGCCAGCACCCCTGCCGGGACAACTTTTCGGAGGGGGGGCTACACCTTC. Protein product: CASTPAGTTFRRGGYTF.

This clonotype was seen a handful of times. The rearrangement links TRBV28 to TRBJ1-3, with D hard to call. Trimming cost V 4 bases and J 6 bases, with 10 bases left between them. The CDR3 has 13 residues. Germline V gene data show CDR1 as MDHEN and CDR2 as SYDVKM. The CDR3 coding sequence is TGTGCCAGCAGTTCCGGACCGGTAAACACCATATATTTT. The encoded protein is CASSSGPVNTIYF.

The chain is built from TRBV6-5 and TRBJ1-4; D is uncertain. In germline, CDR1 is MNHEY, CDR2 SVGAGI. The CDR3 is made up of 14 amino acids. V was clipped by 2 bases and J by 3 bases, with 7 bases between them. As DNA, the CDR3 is TGTGCCAGCAGTTACGAGACGCCTAATGAAAAACTGTTTTTT. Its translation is CASSYETPNEKLFF.

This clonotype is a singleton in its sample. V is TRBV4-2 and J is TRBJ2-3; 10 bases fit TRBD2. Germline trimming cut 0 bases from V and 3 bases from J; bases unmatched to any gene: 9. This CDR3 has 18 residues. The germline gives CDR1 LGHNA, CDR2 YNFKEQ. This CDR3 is CASSQDTLAGDKTDTQYF. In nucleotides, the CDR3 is TGTGCCAGCAGCCAAGATACGCTAGCGGGAGATAAGACAGATACGCAGTATTTT.

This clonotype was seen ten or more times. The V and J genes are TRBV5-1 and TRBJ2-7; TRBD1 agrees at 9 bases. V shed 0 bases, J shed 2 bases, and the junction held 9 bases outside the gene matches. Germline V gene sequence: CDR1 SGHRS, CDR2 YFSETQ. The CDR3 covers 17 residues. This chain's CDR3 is CASSLAGGTGIPYEQYF. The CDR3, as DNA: TGCGCCAGCAGCTTGGCCGGTGGGACAGGGATTCCCTACGAGCAGTACTTC.

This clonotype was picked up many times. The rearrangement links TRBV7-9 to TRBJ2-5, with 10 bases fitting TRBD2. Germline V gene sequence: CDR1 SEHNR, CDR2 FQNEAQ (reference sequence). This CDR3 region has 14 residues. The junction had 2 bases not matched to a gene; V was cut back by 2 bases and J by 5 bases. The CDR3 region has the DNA TGTGCCAGCAGCTTAACAGCGGGAGGGGAGACCCAGTACTTC. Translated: CASSLTAGGETQYF.

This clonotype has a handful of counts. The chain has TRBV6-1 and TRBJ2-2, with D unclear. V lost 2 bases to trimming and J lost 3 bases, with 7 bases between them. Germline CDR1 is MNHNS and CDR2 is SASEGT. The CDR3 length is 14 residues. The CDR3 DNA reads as TGTGCCAGCAGTGAATACTGGTACACCGGGGAGCTGTTTTTT. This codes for CASSEYWYTGELFF.

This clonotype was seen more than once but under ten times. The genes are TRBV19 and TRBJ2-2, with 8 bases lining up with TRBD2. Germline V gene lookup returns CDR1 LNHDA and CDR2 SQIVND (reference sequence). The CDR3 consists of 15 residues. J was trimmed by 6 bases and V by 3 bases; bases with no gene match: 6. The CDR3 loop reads CASSMPAGVPGELFF. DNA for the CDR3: TGTGCCAGTAGTATGCCAGCGGGAGTGCCCGGGGAGCTGTTTTTT.